This entry describes one T cell receptor beta chain. J lost 3 bases, V lost 8 bases, and 6 bases had no gene match. The CDR3 runs to 13 residues. Germline loops: CDR1 GTSNPN, CDR2 SVGIG (reference sequence). Using immunoSEQ multiplex PCR, the repertoire was profiled, and TCRdb retains in-frame clones only, with some absent. The sample lists more than 75,000 clones; about 84% were seen once. This sample was taken from a study of T cell clones after liver transplantation. Study-level background: Graft-donor-reactive sequences were compared with third-party-reactive TCRbeta sequences from pre-transplant mixed lymphocyte reactions.

The receptor comes from a human patient who received a liver transplant. Some of the T cells may derive from the graft donor. The chain has TRBV30 and TRBJ2-7; TRBD1 matches at 11 bases. The sequences come from CD4+ T cells from blood, collected 45 to 46 months after liver transplant. Here the CDR3 DNA reads TGTGCCGGAGGGACAGGGGGTGGCTACGAGCAGTACTTC. It codes for CAGGTGGGYEQYF.